The 12 T cell receptor beta chains below come from one sample, sequenced in a study of T cells in Graves' hyperthyroidism and ophthalmopathy. RNA transcripts gave rise to amplified TCR beta CDR3 regions. RT-PCR in the first round (using the HTBI primer set) targeted the TCR CDR3. TCRdb processed the multiplex PCR reads anew with MiXCR; each CDR3 protein has one entry. In the table there are roughly 700,000 distinct CDR3 sequences, under 45% of which are singletons. The sample taken for sequencing was blood. The receptors shown here come from a woman aged 35 to 49 with Graves' hyperthyroidism.

There are a few counts of this clonotype. The chain links TRBV6-5 to TRBJ2-7, with D possibly being TRBD2 (5 bases). The V gene lost 9 bases and the J gene lost 3 bases, with 15 bases spanning the gap. Germline-derived CDR1 and CDR2 are MNHEY and SVGAGI. The CDR3 totals 13 residues. The CDR3 loop is CASSGEGNYEQYF. The CDR3 nucleotides are TGTGCCAGTTCCGGAGAGGGAAACTACGAGCAGTACTTC.

This clonotype came up a few times. The chain links TRBV6-5 to TRBJ1-4; D is ambiguous. The CDR3 has 13 residues. Germline V CDR1 and CDR2: MNHEY, SVGAGI. Trimming cost V 2 bases and J 8 bases, with 9 bases left between them. This CDR3 is CASSYTRGEKLFF. CDR3 nucleotides: TGTGCCAGCAGTTACACCCGTGGCGAAAAACTGTTTTTT.

V usage is TRBV2 and J usage is TRBJ2-7; 11 bases are shared with TRBD1. There are 14 residues in the CDR3. Germline trimming cut 4 bases from V and 4 bases from J; bases unmatched to any gene: 3. The V gene's germline CDR1 is SNHLY and CDR2 FYNNEI. The CDR3 sequence: CASSGTGGVYEQYF. Written as DNA, the CDR3 is TGTGCCAGCAGTGGGACAGGGGGCGTGTACGAGCAGTACTTC.

This clonotype was counted a few times. The rearrangement links TRBV7-8 to TRBJ1-4, with D hard to call. Germline V lookup: CDR1 SGHVS, CDR2 FQNEAQ. The V end lost 3 bases, the J end lost 5 bases, and 22 bases lay between the germline ends. This CDR3 is 18 amino acids long. The CDR3 DNA reads as TGTGCCAGCAGCTTTTCTTTTTTTGGAGACTCTAAAAATGAAAAACTGTTTTTT. Its protein is CASSFSFFGDSKNEKLFF.

The chain links TRBV24-1 to TRBJ2-2; D is undetermined. Trimming removed 9 bases from V and 3 bases from J, with 10 bases in between. The CDR3 length is 13 residues. Per germline, CDR1 KGHDR and CDR2 SFDVKD. Here the CDR3 DNA reads TGTGCCACCGGCCCAGACTACACCGGGGAGCTGTTTTTT. Translating it yields CATGPDYTGELFF.

This clonotype showed up just a few times. V is TRBV12-3 or TRBV12-4 and J is TRBJ1-4; TRBD1 matches at 8 bases. The CDR3 is 15 amino acids. Germline trimming cut 5 bases from V and 4 bases from J; bases unmatched to any gene: 6. CDR3 amino acids: CASSPTGARNEKLFF. The CDR3 bases are TGTGCCAGCAGTCCGACAGGGGCCCGTAATGAAAAACTGTTTTTT.

The chain couples TRBV6-5 to TRBJ1-2; TRBD1 aligns across 7 bases. The CDR3 sequence is 14 residues long. V was clipped by 5 bases and J by 2 bases; unmatched bases: 5. Germline CDR1 is MNHEY and CDR2 is SVGAGI. CDR3 DNA sequence: TGTGCCAGCAGTCCCGAACAGGGGAACTATGGCTACACCTTC. This translates into CASSPEQGNYGYTF.

The rearrangement joins TRBV7-2 to TRBJ1-1; D is unclear. V shed 1 base and J shed 6 bases, with 9 bases lying between them. The CDR3 extends over 13 amino acids. CDR1 is SGHTA, CDR2 FQGNSA, per germline. CDR3 in amino acids: CASSLEVLAEAFF. CDR3 DNA: TGTGCCAGCAGCTTAGAAGTGCTCGCTGAAGCTTTCTTT.

As to this clonotype: This could be a read error, since a much larger clone is one nucleotide away. The genes are TRBV29-1 and TRBJ1-5; D uncertain. Trimming stripped 4 bases from V and 6 bases from J, with 13 bases between. CDR3 length: 13 amino acids. The germline CDR1 and CDR2 sequences are SQVTM and ANQGSEA. CDR3 nucleotide sequence: TGCAGCGTTGTTCGGTTTCCAGGTCAGCCCCAGCATTTT. Its translation is CSVVRFPGQPQHF.

The sample holds many counts of this clonotype. Written as DNA, the CDR3 is TGTGCCAGCAGTTACTCGTTCGAGCAGTACTTC. It encodes CASSYSFEQYF. The chain carries TRBV6-5 and TRBJ2-7; unclear D gene. Between the trimmed V and J ends, which lost 0 bases and 6 bases, there was a span of 3 bases. CDR3 length: 11 amino acids. Germline CDR1 and CDR2: MNHEY and SVGAGI.

This clonotype was counted at least ten times. The V call is TRBV20-1, the J call TRBJ2-6; TRBD1 agrees at 11 bases. Germline V gene lookup returns CDR1 DFQATT and CDR2 SNEGSKA (reference sequence). V dropped 7 bases and J dropped 3; count of bases not matched to a gene: 2. The CDR3 spans 14 residues. DNA for the CDR3: TGCAGTGTGGACAGGGGGCTTGGGGCCAACGTCCTGACTTTC. It specifies CSVDRGLGANVLTF.

At least ten counts were recorded for this clonotype. The chain has TRBV7-2 and TRBJ2-5, with 7 bases aligning to TRBD2. CDR3 size: 15 residues. V dropped 4 bases and J dropped 2; count of bases not matched to a gene: 7. Germline loops: CDR1 SGHTA, CDR2 FQGNSA. The CDR3 protein is CASSSYSGVQETQYF. The CDR3 nucleotides read TGTGCCAGCAGCTCCTACAGCGGGGTTCAAGAGACCCAGTACTTC. Based on the CDR3 plus reference TRBV7-2 and TRBJ2-5, the full variable domain is GAGVSQSPSNKVTEKGKDVELRCDPISGHTALYWYRQSLGQGLEFLIYFQGNSAPDKSGLPSDRFSAERTGGSVSTLTIQRTQQEDSAVYLCASSSYSGVQETQYFGPGTRLLVL.